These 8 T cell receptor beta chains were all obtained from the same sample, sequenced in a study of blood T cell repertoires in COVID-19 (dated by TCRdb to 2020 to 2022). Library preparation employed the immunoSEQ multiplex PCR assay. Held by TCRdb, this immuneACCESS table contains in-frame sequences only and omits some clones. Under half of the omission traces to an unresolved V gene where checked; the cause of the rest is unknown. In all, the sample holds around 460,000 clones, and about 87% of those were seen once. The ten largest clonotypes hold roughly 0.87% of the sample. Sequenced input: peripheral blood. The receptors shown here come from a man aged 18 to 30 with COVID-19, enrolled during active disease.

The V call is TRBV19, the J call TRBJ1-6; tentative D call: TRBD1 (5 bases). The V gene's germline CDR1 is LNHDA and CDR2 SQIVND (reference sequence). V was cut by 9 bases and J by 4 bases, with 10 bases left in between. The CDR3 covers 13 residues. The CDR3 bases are TGTGCCAGCACCGACAGATATAATTCACCCCTCCACTTT. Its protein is CASTDRYNSPLHF.

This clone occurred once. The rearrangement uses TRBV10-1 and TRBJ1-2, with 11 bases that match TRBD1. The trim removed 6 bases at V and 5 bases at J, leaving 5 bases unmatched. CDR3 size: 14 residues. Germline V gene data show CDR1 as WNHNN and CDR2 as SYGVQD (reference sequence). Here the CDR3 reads CASSPGTGGYGYTF. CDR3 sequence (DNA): TGCGCCAGCAGCCCCGGGACAGGGGGGTATGGCTACACCTTC.

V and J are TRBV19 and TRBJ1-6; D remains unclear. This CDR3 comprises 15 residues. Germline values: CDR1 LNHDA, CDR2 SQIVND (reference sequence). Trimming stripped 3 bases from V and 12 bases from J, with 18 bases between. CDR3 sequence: CASSIEGGNAGPLHF. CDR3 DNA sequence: TGTGCCAGTAGTATTGAGGGAGGCAACGCGGGACCCCTCCACTTT.

CDR3 residues: CASSLLGGDQPQHF. In nucleotides, the CDR3 is TGTGCCAGCAGTTTATTAGGGGGTGATCAGCCCCAGCATTTT. The rearrangement joins TRBV28 to TRBJ1-5, with a tentative D call TRBD1 (6 bases). Trimming removed 1 base at V and 5 bases at J, with 9 bases between. Germline CDR1 MDHEN, CDR2 SYDVKM. CDR3 length: 14 amino acids.

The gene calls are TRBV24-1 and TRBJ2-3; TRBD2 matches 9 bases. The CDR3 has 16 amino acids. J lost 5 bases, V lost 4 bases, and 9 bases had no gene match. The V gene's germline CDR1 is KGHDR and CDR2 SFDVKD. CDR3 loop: CATSDHSGSGGDTQYF. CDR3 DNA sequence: TGTGCCACCAGTGACCATAGCGGGAGCGGAGGAGATACGCAGTATTTT.

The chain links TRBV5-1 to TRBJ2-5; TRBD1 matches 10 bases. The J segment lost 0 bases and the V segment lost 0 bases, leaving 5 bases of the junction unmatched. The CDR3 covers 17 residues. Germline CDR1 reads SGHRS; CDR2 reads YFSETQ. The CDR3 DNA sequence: TGCGCCAGCAGCTTGGATTGGACAGGGGGGTACCAAGAGACCCAGTACTTC. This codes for CASSLDWTGGYQETQYF.

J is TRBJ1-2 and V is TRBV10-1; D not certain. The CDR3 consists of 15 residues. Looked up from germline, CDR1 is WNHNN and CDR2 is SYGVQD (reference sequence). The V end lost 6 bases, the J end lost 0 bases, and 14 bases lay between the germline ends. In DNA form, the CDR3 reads TGCGCCAGCAGCCCTAGACGGTACGCTAACTATGGCTACACCTTC. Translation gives CASSPRRYANYGYTF.

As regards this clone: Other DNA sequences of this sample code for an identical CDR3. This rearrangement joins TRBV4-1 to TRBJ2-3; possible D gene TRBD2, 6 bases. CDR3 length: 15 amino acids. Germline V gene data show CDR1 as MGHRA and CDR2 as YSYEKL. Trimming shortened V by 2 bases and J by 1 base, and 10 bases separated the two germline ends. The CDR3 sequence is CASSQPGTGTDTQYF. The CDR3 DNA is TGCGCCAGCAGCCAACCCGGGACTGGCACAGATACGCAGTATTTT.